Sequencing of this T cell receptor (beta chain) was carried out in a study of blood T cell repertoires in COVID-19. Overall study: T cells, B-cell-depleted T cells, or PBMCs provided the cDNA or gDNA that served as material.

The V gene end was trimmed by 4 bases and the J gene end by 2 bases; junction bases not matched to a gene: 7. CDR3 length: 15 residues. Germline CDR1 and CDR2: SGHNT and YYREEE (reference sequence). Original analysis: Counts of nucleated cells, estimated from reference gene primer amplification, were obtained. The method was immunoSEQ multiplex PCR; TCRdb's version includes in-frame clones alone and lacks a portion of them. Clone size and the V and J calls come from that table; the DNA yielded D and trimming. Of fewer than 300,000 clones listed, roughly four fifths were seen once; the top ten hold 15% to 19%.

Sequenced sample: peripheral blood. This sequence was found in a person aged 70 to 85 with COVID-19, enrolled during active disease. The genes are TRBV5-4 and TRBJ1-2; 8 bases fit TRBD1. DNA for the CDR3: TGTGCCAGCAGCCGACAGAGACAGGGGAACTATGGCTACACCTTC. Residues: CASSRQRQGNYGYTF.